The 18 T cell receptor beta chains below were found in one sample sequenced in a study of tumor and adjacent non-tumor tissue in lung cancer. RNA was extracted from bulk tissue without any cell sorting. The library came from three nested PCR rounds adapted from ARM-PCR protocols. TCRdb processed the multiplex PCR reads anew with MiXCR; each CDR3 protein has one entry. The data show approximately 140,000 distinct CDR3 sequences, with approximately 72% seen just once and approximately 18% held by the top ten. The sequenced material came from lung tumor tissue. The receptors come from a man between 60 and 75 years old with small cell lung cancer.

The V gene is TRBV12-3 or TRBV12-4, the J gene TRBJ1-6; D gene unclear. There are 14 residues in the CDR3. V was pared by 2 bases and J by 5 bases, with 7 bases between. The CDR3, as DNA: TGTGCCAGCAGTTTACGGTGGGATAATTCACCCCTCCACTTT. Encoded protein: CASSLRWDNSPLHF.

This clonotype was detected a few times. A junction end diverges from the germline sequence, so it may reflect a read error. The chain joins TRBV11-1 to TRBJ2-6, with 9 bases fitting TRBD1. The CDR3 runs to 18 residues. CDR1 is SGHAT, CDR2 FQDESV, per germline (reference sequence). The CDR3: CASSFPGQGFSGANVLTF. The CDR3 DNA follows: TGTGCCAGTAGCTTCCCGGGACAGGGATTTTCCGGGGCCAACGTCCTGACTTTC.

V usage is TRBV11-2 and J usage is TRBJ2-3; D call uncertain. This CDR3 is 14 amino acids long. Germline V lookup: CDR1 SGHAT, CDR2 FQNNGV. CDR3 sequence reads: CVSSLTGETDTQYF. The CDR3 bases are TGTGTCAGTAGCTTAACTGGTGAAACAGATACGCAGTATTTT.

The chain combines TRBV4-1 with TRBJ2-4; TRBD2 aligns across 11 bases. Germline V gene data show CDR1 as MGHRA and CDR2 as YSYEKL. This CDR3 spans 15 amino acids. Unmatched junction bases numbered 4, after V lost 4 bases and J lost 5 bases. This chain's CDR3 is CASSRMGLAENIQYF. CDR3 nucleotide sequence: TGCGCCAGCAGCCGGATGGGACTAGCGGAAAACATTCAGTACTTC.

V usage is TRBV20-1 and J usage is TRBJ1-1; D gene uncertain. Between the trimmed V and J ends, which lost 2 bases and 3 bases, there was a span of 7 bases. Germline CDR1 reads DFQATT; CDR2 reads SNEGSKA (reference sequence). The CDR3 is 12 residues long. The CDR3, as DNA: TGCAGTGCTAGATCCCTGGACACTGAAGCTTTCTTT. Translated: CSARSLDTEAFF.

Many counts were recorded for this clonotype. The chain is built from TRBV29-1 and TRBJ2-7; D tentatively reads TRBD1 or TRBD2 (6 bases each). Germline V gives CDR1 SQVTM, CDR2 ANQGSEA. V was pared by 6 bases and J by 0 bases, with 12 bases between. The CDR3 totals 13 residues. Written as DNA, the CDR3 is TGCAGCGTGGAGGGACACCGCTCCTACGAGCAGTACTTC. It specifies CSVEGHRSYEQYF.

About this clonotype itself: Since a much larger clone is just one base distant, this may be a read error. Here the CDR3 DNA reads TGCAGTGCTACAGGGGGACCTGGCGATCAGTCCCAGCATTTT. Its translation: CSATGGPGDQSQHF. The chain links TRBV20-1 to TRBJ1-5; 7 bases align to TRBD1. CDR1 DFQATT and CDR2 SNEGSKA come from the germline V gene (reference sequence). The CDR3 is 14 residues long.

This clonotype was counted once. A single base separates this from a much larger clone, so it may be a read error. The chain uses TRBV6-6 and TRBJ2-7; D gene unclear. CDR1 MNHNY and CDR2 SVGAGI come from the germline V gene (reference sequence). The CDR3 extends over 12 amino acids. The CDR3 DNA sequence: TGTGCCAGCTGTTACTCGATTTTTGAGCAGTACTTC. It specifies CASCYSIFEQYF.

As regards this clonotype: No conserved phenylalanine or tryptophan is present at the end of the CDR3, so a read error is the likely explanation. The V gene is TRBV10-2, the J gene TRBJ2-7, with D tentatively TRBD1 or TRBD2 (5 bases each). Germline values: CDR1 WSHSY, CDR2 SAAADI. V dropped 4 bases and J dropped 4 bases, with 5 bases sitting between them. This CDR3 is built from 11 residues. The CDR3 nucleotides are TGCGCCAGCAGTGGGGGGTACGAGCAGTACATC. Its protein product is CASSGGYEQYI.

The chain has TRBV5-1 and TRBJ2-3; no clear D. The germline CDR1 and CDR2 sequences are SGHRS and YFSETQ. V dropped 0 bases and J dropped 2 bases, with 10 bases sitting between them. The CDR3 has 15 residues. The CDR3 DNA reads TGCGCCAGCAGCTTGGCTGACCAAATCACAGATACGCAGTATTTT. Its translation: CASSLADQITDTQYF.

This clonotype was observed many times. V and J are TRBV12-3 or TRBV12-4 and TRBJ2-1, with 8 bases aligning to TRBD1. The trim removed 3 bases at V and 7 bases at J, leaving 2 bases unmatched. The length of the CDR3 is 13 residues. The CDR3 is CASSLTGVNEQFF. The CDR3 DNA is TGTGCCAGCAGTTTGACAGGGGTGAATGAGCAGTTCTTC.

A note on this clonotype: One end of the junction varies from germline; a read error may be responsible. V and J are TRBV5-4 and TRBJ1-1; possibly TRBD1 for D (6 bases). The CDR3 is made up of 13 amino acids. The germline gives CDR1 SGHNT, CDR2 YYREEE (reference sequence). CDR3 DNA sequence: TGCGTCAGGGGAGACACACCGAACACTGAAGCTTTCTTT. This gives the protein CVRGDTPNTEAFF.

In its sample, this clonotype was seen a few times. The J gene is TRBJ1-1, the V gene TRBV11-3; D gene uncertain. CDR3 length equals 13 residues. V lost 6 bases and J lost 0, with 8 bases in between. Germline CDR1 is SGHNT and CDR2 is YENEEA. This chain's CDR3 is CASSLSLNTEAFF. The CDR3 region has the DNA TGTGCCAGCAGTCTTTCACTGAACACTGAAGCTTTCTTT.

As for this clonotype: A clone one base away is much larger, so this may be a read error. The rearrangement links TRBV20-1 to TRBJ2-7, with D maybe TRBD2 (7 bases). Germline V gives CDR1 DFQATT, CDR2 SNEGSKA (reference sequence). CDR3 length equals 13 residues. Trimming cost V 4 bases and J 3 bases, with 13 bases left between them. The CDR3 region is CSAIGGTNYEQYF. The CDR3 DNA reads TGCAGTGCTATCGGGGGGACAAACTACGAGCAGTACTTC.

Points on this clonotype: At one end, the junction sequence differs from germline, possibly due to a read error. The chain couples TRBV4-2 to TRBJ2-4, with D perhaps TRBD1 (5 bases). Germline lookup yields CDR1 LGHNA and CDR2 YNFKEQ. This CDR3 contains 16 residues. CDR3 DNA sequence: TGTGCCAGTAGCCAAGGGGCCTCGCGGCATGGGGACATTCAGTACTTC. Translated: CASSQGASRHGDIQYF.

About this clonotype: A much larger clone lies one base from this, so it may be a read error. Lacking the conserved final phenylalanine or tryptophan, this CDR3 likely reflects a read error. V gene TRBV30 combines with J gene TRBJ1-3, with unresolved D. Trimming left V 8 bases short and J 0 bases short, with 14 bases between. The CDR3 is made up of 14 amino acids. CDR1 is GTSNPN, CDR2 SVGIG, per germline (reference sequence). CDR3 in amino acids: CARGWPGSGNTIYL. The CDR3 nucleotides are TGTGCCCGAGGGTGGCCGGGCTCTGGAAACACCATATATCTT.

A word on this clonotype: The conserved closing phenylalanine or tryptophan is absent in this CDR3, likely reflecting a read error. The chain carries TRBV11-2 and TRBJ1-4; D not resolved. Trimming took 9 bases from V and 0 from J, leaving 8 bases between them. The CDR3 length is 13 residues. The germline V gene encodes CDR1 SGHAT and CDR2 FQNNGV. CDR3 bases: TGTGCCAGTAGGGTCCCAACTAATGAAAAACTGTTTATT. Residues: CASRVPTNEKLFI.

The chain recombines TRBV5-4 with TRBJ2-1; 10 nucleotides match TRBD2. V shed 9 bases, J shed 5 bases, and the junction held 11 bases outside the gene matches. This CDR3 comprises 15 residues. Germline CDR1 is SGHNT and CDR2 is YYREEE (reference sequence). CDR3 DNA: TGTGCCATCAGACCGGGGCTAGCGGGAGACAATGAGCAGTTCTTC. Protein: CAIRPGLAGDNEQFF.